What follows are 5 T cell receptor beta chains derived from one specimen sequenced in a study of cytomegalovirus exposure and HLA in healthy donors. The PCR had 60 Vbeta and 13 Jbeta primers. Assay: immunoSEQ multiplex PCR; the TCRdb copy retains only in-frame clones and omits some. The sample lists around 70,000 clones; about three quarters were seen once. Sequencing used PBMCs. These receptors were obtained from a male donor in good health and CMV-seropositive.

V is TRBV5-1 and J is TRBJ1-1; 7 nucleotides match TRBD1. With V trimmed by 1 base and J by 5 bases, 8 bases remained unmatched. Germline V CDR1 and CDR2: SGHRS, YFSETQ. The CDR3 has 15 amino acids. The CDR3 reads CASSLFTGANTEAFF. The CDR3 bases are TGCGCCAGCAGCTTGTTCACAGGGGCGAATACTGAAGCTTTCTTT.

The J gene is TRBJ2-1, the V gene TRBV9; TRBD1 matches at 8 bases. The CDR3 is 15 residues long. CDR1 SGDLS and CDR2 YYNGEE come from the germline V gene. Trimming at V came to 2 bases and at J to 9 bases, leaving 10 bases not matched to a gene. The CDR3 DNA reads as TGTGCCAGCAGCGTTGGGCAGGGGGCCCGGAGTGAGCAGTTCTTC. Translated: CASSVGQGARSEQFF.

The chain joins TRBV7-8 to TRBJ1-2; D not certain. The germline gives CDR1 SGHVS, CDR2 FQNEAQ. The CDR3 is 15 residues long. Trimming cost V 0 bases and J 7 bases, with 15 bases left between them. DNA for the CDR3: TGTGCCAGCAGCTTAGCGTCTGCGGCCCCGTCTGGCTACACCTTC. This gives the protein CASSLASAAPSGYTF.

This clone was counted a few times. The chain recombines TRBV6-6 with TRBJ1-5; no definite D call. Germline values: CDR1 MNHNY, CDR2 SVGAGI (reference sequence). This CDR3 is built from 14 residues. The V end was cut by 3 bases, the J end by 3 bases, with 9 bases between. The CDR3 sequence: CASSYNGHNQPQHF. In nucleotides, the CDR3 is TGTGCCAGCAGTTATAACGGTCACAATCAGCCCCAGCATTTT.

This CDR3 reads CASSSRAGGADTQYF. CDR3 nucleotide sequence: TGTGCCAGCAGTAGCCGGGCAGGGGGCGCAGATACGCAGTATTTT. The chain couples TRBV6-4 to TRBJ2-3; the match to TRBD1 covers 8 bases. Per the germline V gene, CDR1 is MRHNA and CDR2 is SNTAGT. This CDR3 spans 15 amino acids. V shed 5 bases, J shed 4 bases, and the junction held 8 bases outside the gene matches.